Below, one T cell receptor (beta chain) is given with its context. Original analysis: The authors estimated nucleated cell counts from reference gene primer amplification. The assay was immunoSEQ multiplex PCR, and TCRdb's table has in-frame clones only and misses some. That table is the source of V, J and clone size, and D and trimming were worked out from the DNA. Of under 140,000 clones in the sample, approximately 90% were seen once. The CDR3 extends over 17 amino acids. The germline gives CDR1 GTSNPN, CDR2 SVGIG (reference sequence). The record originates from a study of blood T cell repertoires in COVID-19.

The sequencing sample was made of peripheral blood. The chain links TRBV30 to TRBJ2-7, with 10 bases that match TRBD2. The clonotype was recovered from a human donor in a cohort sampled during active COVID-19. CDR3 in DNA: TGTGCACGGAACGGTGAGCGGGGGGGCCCGAGCTCCTACGAGCAGTACTTC. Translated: CARNGERGGPSSYEQYF. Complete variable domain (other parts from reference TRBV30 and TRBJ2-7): SQTIHQWPATLVQPVGSPLSLECTVEGTSNPNLYWYRQAAGRGLQLLFYSVGIGQISSEVPQNLSASRPQDRQFILSSKKLLLSDSGFYLCARNGERGGPSSYEQYFGPGTRLTVT.